A selection of T cell receptor beta chains follows, all from one sample in a study of T cells after yellow fever vaccination. From the 5' RACE reads, TCRdb called clonotypes with MiXCR, one entry per CDR3 protein. The table includes about 320,000 distinct CDR3 sequences, approximately 4.5% detected once. The source material was PBMCs, sampled 15 days after the yellow fever booster vaccination. Every receptor here comes from a man in his late teens or twenties who received the YFV17D yellow fever vaccine. CDR3s include the opening cysteine and the closing phenylalanine or tryptophan. A D gene is named only where the DNA matches it firmly. The listing skips clone size in some rows; elsewhere it reads once, few, many or a size class.

v_call,j_call,clone_size,d_call,cdr3_nt,cdr3_aa
TRBV6-6,TRBJ2-1,NA,TRBD2,TGTGCCAGTCTGCGGGGGGCTAACAATGAGCAGTTCTTC,CASLRGANNEQFF
TRBV7-8,TRBJ2-5,few,NA,TGTGCCAGCAGCGATCCCCAGGTTCGGTTGGAGACCCAGTACTTC,CASSDPQVRLETQYF
TRBV7-9,TRBJ2-3,many,TRBD2,TGTGCCAGCACCCCCAAGGGGACTAACACAGATACGCAGTATTTT,CASTPKGTNTDTQYF
TRBV12-3/TRBV12-4,TRBJ2-1,few,TRBD1,TGTGCCAGCAGACCCTCACAGGGGGCCGGCTACAATGAGCAGTTCTTC,CASRPSQGAGYNEQFF
TRBV14,TRBJ1-6,many,NA,TGTGCCAGCAGCCAAGTCGGGAAGGGCGATTCACCCCTCCACTTT,CASSQVGKGDSPLHF
TRBV7-7,TRBJ2-2,NA,TRBD1,TGTGCCAGCAGCCTGGGACAGGGGGCTTATACCGGGGAGCTGTTTTTT,CASSLGQGAYTGELFF
TRBV11-2,TRBJ2-1,few,TRBD1,TGTGCCAGCAGCTTAGGACAGGGAAGGTTTAATGGCTCCTACAATGAGCAGTTCTTC,CASSLGQGRFNGSYNEQFF
TRBV5-1,TRBJ2-7,NA,NA,TGCGCCAGCAGCTTCCGATTCGGCGAGCAGTACTTC,CASSFRFGEQYF
TRBV7-2,TRBJ2-3,few,TRBD2,TGTGCCAGCAGCAGGACTAGCGGCACAGATACGCAGTATTTT,CASSRTSGTDTQYF
TRBV5-1,TRBJ2-1,few,TRBD1,TGCGCCAGCAGCTCACAACCCGGGACAGGGGGCGGACAGTTCTTC,CASSSQPGTGGGQFF
TRBV7-2,TRBJ1-4,few,NA,TGTGCCAGCAGCTCGCAGGGGTTGCAGAATGAAAAACTGTTTTTT,CASSSQGLQNEKLFF
TRBV6-6,TRBJ1-5,many,TRBD1,TGTGCCAGCAAAGTTTCAGGGGGGTATCAGCCCCAGCATTTT,CASKVSGGYQPQHF
TRBV6-5,TRBJ2-7,few,NA,TGTGCCAGCAGTTACTCGAAGGGTTTAACCCCAGAGTACTTC,CASSYSKGLTPEYF
TRBV3-1,TRBJ2-5,NA,TRBD2,TGTGCCAGCTGGAGCGGGGGCGGAGAGACCCAGTACTTC,CASWSGGGETQYF
TRBV7-2,TRBJ1-1,NA,NA,TGTGCCAGCAGCTTATATACCACTGAAGCTTTCTTT,CASSLYTTEAFF
TRBV19,TRBJ2-1,NA,TRBD1,TGTGCCAGTAGTATCGGGACAGGGGTCTATGAGCAGTTCTTC,CASSIGTGVYEQFF
TRBV20-1,TRBJ2-2,few,NA,TGCAGTGCTAGGGAGACCACCGGGGAGCTGTTTTTT,CSARETTGELFF
TRBV10-3,TRBJ2-2,few,NA,TGTGCCATCACCGAGCGACAGGGAGGCACCGGGGAGCTGTTTTTT,CAITERQGGTGELFF
TRBV7-9,TRBJ1-2,many,NA,TGTGCCAGCAGCAGCTTTTTAGGGGGGGGACCGTACTTGTCTGGCTACACCTTC,CASSSFLGGGPYLSGYTF
TRBV10-3,TRBJ2-1,few,NA,TGTGCCATCAGCGGTTACAATGAGCAGTTCTTC,CAISGYNEQFF
TRBV7-2,TRBJ1-3,NA,NA,TGTGCCAGCAGCCAGAGGGGATCCCTCTCTGGAAACACCATATATTTT,CASSQRGSLSGNTIYF
TRBV15,TRBJ2-2,many,NA,TGTGCCACCAGCAGAGTGGGACCTTTTCCTGGGGAGCTGTTTTTT,CATSRVGPFPGELFF
TRBV6-1,TRBJ1-5,NA,NA,TGTGCCAGCAGCTCGACACGTAATCAGCCCCAGCATTTT,CASSSTRNQPQHF
TRBV7-9,TRBJ2-3,many,NA,TGTGCCAGCAGCTTGAAAGATACGCAGTATTTT,CASSLKDTQYF
TRBV5-6,TRBJ2-7,few,NA,TGTGCCAGCAGCCCGACGGCCAGGAGAGGCTCCTACGAGCAGTACTTC,CASSPTARRGSYEQYF
TRBV5-1,TRBJ2-1,many,TRBD1,TGCGCCAGCAGCTTGGAACGACAGGGCCTCTTGTTCTTC,CASSLERQGLLFF
TRBV18,TRBJ2-1,NA,TRBD1,TGTGCCAGCTCACCGCCGGGACAGGGCAACTACAATGAGCAGTTCTTC,CASSPPGQGNYNEQFF
TRBV4-1,TRBJ2-1,NA,TRBD1,TGCGCCAGCAGCGCACCGGGACAGGGGGTGGGTGAGCAGTTCTTC,CASSAPGQGVGEQFF
TRBV5-1,TRBJ2-5,few,NA,TGCGCCAGCAGGGCTCGGGGGACAGAGGAGACCCAGTACTTC,CASRARGTEETQYF
TRBV3-1,TRBJ2-4,many,TRBD2,TGTGCCAGCAGCCTTCGGGGGGGAAACATTCAGTACTTC,CASSLRGGNIQYF
TRBV5-1,TRBJ1-3,NA,NA,TGCGCCAGCAGCTTGCCCGACAGGAGCTCTGGAAACACCATATATTTT,CASSLPDRSSGNTIYF
TRBV12-3/TRBV12-4,TRBJ2-7,many,NA,TGTGCCAGCAGCCTCACCGGGGAAGTCGAGTACTTC,CASSLTGEVEYF
TRBV20-1,TRBJ2-3,many,TRBD2,TGCAGTGCTCCAAGCTTAGCGGGGGCAGATACGCAGTATTTT,CSAPSLAGADTQYF
TRBV6-1,TRBJ1-1,few,NA,TGTGCCAGCAGCGACATCCCGAACACTGAAGCTTTCTTT,CASSDIPNTEAFF
TRBV14,TRBJ1-1,many,NA,TGTGCCAGCAGACCTGACGGGATGAACACTGAAGCTTTCTTT,CASRPDGMNTEAFF
TRBV7-2,TRBJ2-3,many,TRBD2,TGTGCCAGCAGCTTTACAGCGGGGGTGACAGATACGCAGTATTTT,CASSFTAGVTDTQYF
TRBV7-8,TRBJ2-3,few,NA,TGTGCCAGCAACGGGGGGCGCACAGATACGCAGTATTTT,CASNGGRTDTQYF
TRBV7-2,TRBJ1-6,few,NA,TGTGCCAGCACCTTGGACACAAATTCACCCCTCCACTTT,CASTLDTNSPLHF
TRBV4-2,TRBJ2-7,many,NA,TGTGCCAGCGACGCGGGGGCGGGGATATCCTACGAGCAGTACTTC,CASDAGAGISYEQYF
TRBV6-6,TRBJ1-5,few,NA,TGTGCCAGCAGTTCAGACAGGTCGATTCAGCCCCAGCATTTT,CASSSDRSIQPQHF
TRBV18,TRBJ2-7,NA,NA,TGTGCCAGCTCACCTCAGCAAAACCACCACGAGCAGTACTTC,CASSPQQNHHEQYF
TRBV3-1,TRBJ2-6,NA,NA,TGTGCCAGCAGCCAAGGGTTGGGGAATTCTGGGGCCAACGTCCTGACTTTC,CASSQGLGNSGANVLTF